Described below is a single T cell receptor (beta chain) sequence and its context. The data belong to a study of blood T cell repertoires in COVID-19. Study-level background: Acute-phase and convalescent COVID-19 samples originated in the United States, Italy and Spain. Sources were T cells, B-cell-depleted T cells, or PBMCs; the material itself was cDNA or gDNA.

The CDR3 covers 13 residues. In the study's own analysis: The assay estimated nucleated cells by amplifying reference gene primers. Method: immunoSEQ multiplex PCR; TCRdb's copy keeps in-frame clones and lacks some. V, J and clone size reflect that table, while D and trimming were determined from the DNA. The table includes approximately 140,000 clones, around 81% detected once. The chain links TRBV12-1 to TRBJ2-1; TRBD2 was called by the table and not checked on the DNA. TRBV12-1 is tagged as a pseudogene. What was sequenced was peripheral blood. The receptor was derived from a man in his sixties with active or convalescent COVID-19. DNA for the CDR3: TGTGCCAGCAGCTTTGCGGGACTTGGAGAGCAGTTCTTC. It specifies CASSFAGLGEQFF.